The entry below describes one TCR beta chain. The CDR3 runs 16 residues. CDR1 is SGHKS and CDR2 is YYEKEE in the germline V gene (reference sequence). V shed 3 bases, J shed 3 bases, and the junction held 5 bases outside the gene matches. Some clones are missing from TCRdb's copy, which holds only in-frame ones; the method was immunoSEQ multiplex PCR. The table lists about 180,000 clones, over 80% of them singletons, with more than 7.5% in the top ten. The entry originates in a study of blood T cell repertoires in COVID-19. This clonotype was sampled from a woman aged 65 to 85 with COVID-19, enrolled during active disease. V usage is TRBV5-5 and J usage is TRBJ2-3; 12 nucleotides line up with TRBD2. Sequenced: peripheral blood. DNA for the CDR3: TGTGCCAGCAGCTCCCGGACTAGCGGGAAGACAGATACGCAGTATTTT. It translates to CASSSRTSGKTDTQYF.